This paragraph covers one TCR beta chain sequence. These data are taken from a study of blood T cell repertoires in COVID-19. V was pared by 7 bases and J by 6 bases, with 13 bases between. The length of the CDR3 is 13 residues. The germline V gene encodes CDR1 MDHEN and CDR2 SYDVKM. TCRdb's table, derived via immunoSEQ multiplex PCR, lists solely in-frame clones and lacks some. The table shows approximately 490,000 clones, with around 87% occurring only once. The genes are TRBV28 and TRBJ2-1, with TRBD1 as a possible D gene (5 bases). Sequences were obtained from PBMCs or T cells enriched from blood (not recorded which). The TCR was taken from a woman under 30 who had recovered from COVID-19. The CDR3 DNA sequence: TGTGCCAGCAAGGAAGTAGGGGCCAATGAGCAGTTCTTC. Amino acid sequence: CASKEVGANEQFF.